This entry describes one TCR beta chain. The data belong to a study of blood T cell repertoires in COVID-19. The germline V gene encodes CDR1 MNHNS and CDR2 SASEGT. This CDR3 spans 13 amino acids. With 7 bases removed from V and 4 bases from J, the gap between germline ends came to 13 bases. Per the study methods: From reference gene primer amplification, estimates of nucleated cell counts were derived. The assay was immunoSEQ multiplex PCR, and TCRdb's table has in-frame clones only and misses some. For V, J and clone size, that table is used; D and trimming come from the DNA. Found here are hundreds of thousands of clones, roughly 90% of them singletons; the top ten hold 5.5% to 8%.

The chain has TRBV6-1 and TRBJ1-1, with D possibly being TRBD1 (6 bases). Sample: peripheral blood. The TCR originated in a man in his sixties who had recovered from COVID-19. DNA of the CDR3: TGTGCCAGCACGCAACAGGGCCCCACTGAAGCTTTCTTT. This encodes CASTQQGPTEAFF.